The clone carrying this TCR beta chain came up many times. The authors built TCR beta libraries using iRepertoire HTBI primers and Arm-PCR of CDR3 regions. One entry per CDR3 protein results from TCRdb running MiXCR on the multiplex PCR reads. The sample yields about 540,000 distinct CDR3 sequences, 13% seen once. These data come from a study of regulatory T cells in long-lasting Graves disease. Specified time point: newly diagnosed GD, antithyroid drugs for less than 3 months. Preparation of the TCR library used RNA extracted from PBMCs. Doctors identified Graves' disease using the American Thyroid Association guidelines. The V end was cut by 8 bases, the J end by 7 bases, with 14 bases between. The CDR3 has 13 amino acids. This sample was shared with a second study, whose subject was T cells in Graves' hyperthyroidism and ophthalmopathy. That source notes: Also found in blood were most expanded thyroid clonotypes above 0.001.

This receptor was identified in a man aged 25-45 years with Graves disease. This rearrangement joins TRBV12-3 or TRBV12-4 to TRBJ2-2; D not resolved. Sequences were derived from peripheral blood mononuclear cells (PBMCs), sampled at new diagnosis, from a patient treated with antithyroid drugs. Here the CDR3 reads CASRPSGIGELFF. CDR3 in DNA: TGTGCCAGCCGACCGTCGGGCATCGGGGAGCTGTTTTTT.